The 18 T cell receptor beta chains given below trace back to one sample, sequenced in a study of vaccination and CD4 T cells after COVID-19. Treatment indicated: approximately 9-day PBMC culture with coronavirus spike peptide pools or control peptides (ViraFEST assay). According to the study, CD4+ T cells from the unexposed donor were gathered ahead of the COVID-19 pandemic (2011-2018). Sequence data for DNA of cultured CD4+ T cells were generated by the Oncomine TCR Beta short-read assay. TCRdb fed the PCR reads into MiXCR, producing one record per CDR3 protein. Here the sample spans about 7,700 distinct CDR3 sequences, about 41% being singletons. For these receptors, no antigen is known. Material: CD4+ T cells from blood, cultured in vitro. The receptors were sampled from a human donor in good health.

The rearrangement links TRBV12-3 or TRBV12-4 to TRBJ2-7, with 7 bases lining up with TRBD2. The CDR3 sequence is 13 residues long. The V and J ends lost 4 bases and 6 bases, in that order; junction bases with no gene match: 6. The CDR3 DNA reads TGTGCCAGCAGTTATCGGCGGGGGTCCGAGCAGTACTTC. This sequence encodes CASSYRRGSEQYF.

In DNA, the CDR3 is TGTGCCAGCAGTTACCTTACCGTTGGGTGGGGGGAACAGCCCCAGCATTTT. It specifies CASSYLTVGWGEQPQHF. The chain carries TRBV6-5 and TRBJ1-5; TRBD1 might be the D (5 bases). V was pared by 2 bases and J by 7 bases, with 21 bases between. The CDR3 consists of 17 residues. Germline CDR1 and CDR2: MNHEY and SVGAGI.

This clonotype was detected once. CDR3 sequence reads: CASSVWTGGYSIQYF. CDR3 DNA: TGTGCCAGCAGCGTCTGGACAGGGGGATATAGCATTCAGTACTTC. This chain links TRBV5-4 with TRBJ2-4; TRBD1 aligns across 10 bases. This CDR3 spans 15 amino acids. CDR1 and CDR2 (germline): SGHNT, YYREEE (reference sequence). The J segment lost 9 bases and the V segment lost 4 bases, leaving 10 bases of the junction unmatched. The full variable domain, its missing parts supplied by reference TRBV5-4 and TRBJ2-4, is ETGVTQSPTHLIKTRGQQVTLRCSSQSGHNTVSWYQQALGQGPQFIFQYYREEENGRGNFPPRFSGLQFPNYSSELNVNALELDDSALYLCASSVWTGGYSIQYFGAGTRLSVL.

The CDR3 loop is CSAEIGTGVYGYGYTF. The CDR3 region has the DNA TGCAGTGCTGAGATTGGGACAGGGGTTTATGGCTATGGCTACACCTTC. The V gene is TRBV20-1, the J gene TRBJ1-2; 10 bases are a match to TRBD1. The V and J ends lost 5 bases and 4 bases, in that order; junction bases with no gene match: 13. Germline CDR1 and CDR2: DFQATT and SNEGSKA (reference sequence). The CDR3 length is 16 residues.

The J gene is TRBJ1-3, the V gene TRBV7-2, with unresolved D. V gave up 3 bases and J gave up 0 bases, with 9 bases separating them. CDR1 SGHTA and CDR2 FQGNSA come from the germline V gene. This CDR3 is built from 15 residues. The CDR3 nucleotides read TGTGCCAGCAGCTTTCCGAAAGCCTCTGGAAACACCATATATTTT. Encoded protein: CASSFPKASGNTIYF. Full variable domain (remainder filled in from reference TRBV7-2 and TRBJ1-3): GAGVSQSPSNKVTEKGKDVELRCDPISGHTALYWYRQSLGQGLEFLIYFQGNSAPDKSGLPSDRFSAERTGGSVSTLTIQRTQQEDSAVYLCASSFPKASGNTIYFGEGSWLTVV.

The chain joins TRBV3-1 to TRBJ2-7, with unresolved D. The germline CDR1 and CDR2 sequences are LGHDT and YNNKEL (reference sequence). The ends were cut back, 0 bases at V and 4 bases at J, with 7 bases in the middle. This CDR3 is built from 13 residues. The CDR3 protein is CASSQDPAYEQYF. The DNA of the CDR3 is TGTGCCAGCAGCCAAGATCCCGCTTACGAGCAGTACTTC.

The rearrangement uses TRBV19 and TRBJ2-5; D may be TRBD2 (6 bases). Germline V lookup: CDR1 LNHDA, CDR2 SQIVND (reference sequence). V lost 0 bases, J lost 5 bases, and 10 bases lay in between. The CDR3 sequence is 14 residues long. The CDR3: CASSIEGGVETQYF. The CDR3 coding sequence is TGTGCCAGTAGTATAGAGGGAGGCGTTGAGACCCAGTACTTC.

The rearrangement joins TRBV7-9 to TRBJ2-1; D remains unclear. V was pared by 1 base and J by 4 bases, with 11 bases between. This CDR3 spans 15 amino acids. The V gene's germline CDR1 is SEHNR and CDR2 FQNEAQ (reference sequence). CDR3 residues: CASSLVLGEYNEQFF. In DNA form, the CDR3 reads TGTGCCAGCAGCTTAGTCCTGGGCGAATACAATGAGCAGTTCTTC.

The table lists this clonotype with a few counts. The chain carries TRBV20-1 and TRBJ2-3, with a tentative D call TRBD1 (5 bases). In germline, CDR1 is DFQATT, CDR2 SNEGSKA (reference sequence). This CDR3 is built from 12 residues. V dropped 7 bases and J dropped 3 bases, with 11 bases sitting between them. CDR3 sequence (DNA): TGCAGTGTTAAGGGGCTTACAGATACGCAGTATTTT. This sequence encodes CSVKGLTDTQYF.

This clonotype has only a few counts. The V call is TRBV20-1, the J call TRBJ1-2; unclear D gene. The CDR3 is 14 amino acids. Trimming shortened V by 4 bases and J by 1 base, and 13 bases separated the two germline ends. The germline gives CDR1 DFQATT, CDR2 SNEGSKA (reference sequence). The CDR3 DNA reads TGCAGTGCTAAGGTGGGGAAGAGTAACTATGGCTACACCTTC. Protein: CSAKVGKSNYGYTF.

The V call is TRBV5-8, the J call TRBJ2-2, with 9 bases lining up with TRBD1. J was trimmed by 6 bases and V by 4 bases; bases with no gene match: 7. Germline CDR1 SGHTS, CDR2 YDEGEE. This CDR3 has 15 amino acids. This CDR3 reads CASSLDRGESGELFF. Written as DNA, the CDR3 is TGTGCCAGCAGCCTAGACAGGGGGGAATCCGGGGAGCTGTTTTTT. The full variable domain, its missing parts supplied by reference TRBV5-8 and TRBJ2-2, is EAGVTQSPTHLIKTRGQQATLRCSPISGHTSVYWYQQALGLGLQFLLWYDEGEERNRGNFPPRFSGRQFPNYSSELNVNALELEDSALYLCASSLDRGESGELFFGEGSRLTVL.

The rearrangement uses TRBV7-2 and TRBJ1-1, with D maybe TRBD1 (5 bases). CDR3 length equals 13 residues. From germline, CDR1 is SGHTA and CDR2 FQGNSA. The V end was cut by 5 bases, the J end by 1 base, with 8 bases between. CDR3 sequence (DNA): TGTGCCAGCAGCAAGACAGCGAACACTGAAGCTTTCTTT. Its protein is CASSKTANTEAFF.

The chain recombines TRBV10-3 with TRBJ2-7; TRBD2 matches 13 bases. CDR3 size: 18 residues. The V and J ends lost 7 bases and 2 bases, in that order; junction bases with no gene match: 14. From germline, CDR1 is ENHRY and CDR2 SYGVKD. The CDR3 coding sequence is TGTGCCATCATGGAGGGACTAGCGGGGTCCGCAGGGCCCTACGAGCAGTACTTC. Translating it yields CAIMEGLAGSAGPYEQYF.

This clonotype was seen a single time. The J gene is TRBJ1-3, the V gene TRBV4-2; 8 bases match TRBD1. CDR3 length: 16 residues. CDR1 is LGHNA and CDR2 is YNFKEQ in the germline V gene. V lost 3 bases and J lost 0; bases outside the gene matches: 4. The CDR3 DNA is TGTGCCAGCAGCCAGGACAGGGAAACCTCTGGAAACACCATATATTTT. Encoded protein: CASSQDRETSGNTIYF.

This clonotype was observed a handful of times. The rearrangement links TRBV7-9 to TRBJ1-2; TRBD1 matches 7 bases. The CDR3 loop spans 15 amino acids. V shed 5 bases and J 5 bases; nucleotides not matched to a gene: 11. The germline CDR1 and CDR2 sequences are SEHNR and FQNEAQ (reference sequence). The CDR3 bases are TGTGCCAGCAGCCCCTCATTCACCAGGGGGTATGGCTACACCTTC. Translating it yields CASSPSFTRGYGYTF.

The table lists this clonotype with a few counts. The V call is TRBV7-8, the J call TRBJ2-7; perhaps TRBD1 as D (6 bases). Germline loops: CDR1 SGHVS, CDR2 FQNEAQ. V lost 1 base to trimming and J lost 1 base, with 11 bases between them. This CDR3 spans 15 amino acids. The CDR3 here is CASSLGGRVSYEQYF. CDR3 nucleotides: TGTGCCAGCAGCTTAGGGGGGCGAGTATCCTACGAGCAGTACTTC.

Only a few counts were recorded for this clonotype. The chain carries TRBV20-1 and TRBJ2-7; TRBD2 agrees at 9 bases. J lost 3 bases, V lost 2 bases, and 8 bases had no gene match. Germline CDR1 is DFQATT and CDR2 is SNEGSKA (reference sequence). The CDR3 is 15 amino acids. The CDR3 protein is CSARSAASGNYEQYF. CDR3 bases: TGCAGTGCTAGAAGTGCGGCTAGCGGGAACTACGAGCAGTACTTC.

The chain uses TRBV19 and TRBJ2-5; D is undetermined. The germline V gene encodes CDR1 LNHDA and CDR2 SQIVND (reference sequence). Trimming took off 1 base at V and 2 bases at J, with 11 bases between the two ends. The CDR3 extends over 15 amino acids. CDR3 region: CASSIVSKPQETQYF. As DNA, the CDR3 is TGTGCCAGTAGTATAGTCTCGAAACCACAAGAGACCCAGTACTTC.